One and the same sample provided the 22 T cell receptor beta chains below, sequenced in a study of cytomegalovirus exposure and HLA in healthy donors. 60 Vbeta and 13 Jbeta primers were used in PCR. Some clones are missing from TCRdb's copy, which holds only in-frame ones; the method was immunoSEQ multiplex PCR. The repertoire holds 100,000 to 150,000 clones, with about 78% as singletons. The sample was PBMCs. The receptor source for this set is a female donor in good health and CMV-seronegative.

With respect to this clone: The same CDR3 arises from other DNA sequences in this sample as well. This chain uses TRBV5-4 with TRBJ2-7; tentative D call: TRBD2 (5 bases). This CDR3 region has 15 residues. The V and J ends lost 4 bases and 0 bases respectively, with 14 bases between them. Germline loops: CDR1 SGHNT, CDR2 YYREEE (reference sequence). Written as DNA, the CDR3 is TGTGCCAGCAGCCCTTGGACTGGAAGCTCCTACGAGCAGTACTTC. Encoded protein: CASSPWTGSSYEQYF.

The chain carries TRBV29-1 and TRBJ2-1; 8 nucleotides align to TRBD2. The CDR3 loop spans 12 amino acids. Germline-derived CDR1 and CDR2 are SQVTM and ANQGSEA. The ends lost 4 bases at V and 12 bases at J; junction bases unmatched: 8. For the CDR3, the DNA is TGCAGCGTTGCAACTAGCGGCGCCGGGCAGTTCTTC. Its translation is CSVATSGAGQFF.

V and J are TRBV11-2 and TRBJ2-7, with unresolved D. Trimming left V 1 base short and J 3 bases short, with 7 bases between. Germline V lookup: CDR1 SGHAT, CDR2 FQNNGV. This CDR3 has 13 amino acids. The CDR3 DNA reads as TGTGCCAGCAGCTTAGTCTCGGGCTACGAGCAGTACTTC. It specifies CASSLVSGYEQYF.

The chain combines TRBV25-1 with TRBJ2-5, with D unresolved. Gene TRBJ2-7 matches the end of the DNA better, so the J call may be wrong. This CDR3 spans 14 amino acids. The germline V gene encodes CDR1 MGHDK and CDR2 SYGVNS. For the CDR3, the DNA is TGTGCCAGCAGTGAATCTCTTGATCCGTCCGAGCAGTACTTC. Its translation is CASSESLDPSEQYF.

The chain is built from TRBV28 and TRBJ1-4, with D possibly being TRBD1 (6 bases). CDR3 length equals 16 residues. From germline, CDR1 is MDHEN and CDR2 SYDVKM. Trimming cost V 10 bases and J 7 bases, with 25 bases left between them. CDR3: CATSRPPGQLGEKLFF. The CDR3 DNA sequence: TGTGCCACCTCCCGGCCCCCGGGACAATTAGGTGAAAAACTGTTTTTT.

The gene calls are TRBV5-4 and TRBJ2-2, with 8 bases matching TRBD2. The CDR3 runs 14 residues. Germline V gives CDR1 SGHNT, CDR2 YYREEE (reference sequence). Trimming at V came to 5 bases and at J to 4 bases, leaving 4 bases not matched to a gene. For the CDR3, the DNA is TGTGCCAGCAGAACTCTAGCGGGCACCGGGGAGCTGTTTTTT. It translates to CASRTLAGTGELFF.

The chain is built from TRBV11-2 and TRBJ2-1, with D unclear. In germline, CDR1 is SGHAT, CDR2 FQNNGV. The CDR3 contains 14 residues. Deletions cut 1 base from V and 3 bases from J, with 7 bases between. The CDR3 sequence: CASSLVSSYNEQFF. In DNA form, the CDR3 reads TGTGCCAGCAGCTTAGTATCTAGCTACAATGAGCAGTTCTTC.

This CDR3 reads CASSQVIASAYEQYF. In DNA form, the CDR3 reads TGCGCCAGCAGCCAAGTAATCGCTAGCGCTTACGAGCAGTACTTC. The rearrangement joins TRBV4-1 to TRBJ2-7; a weak D match, TRBD2 (6 bases). V lost 1 base, J lost 4 bases, and 14 bases lay in between. This CDR3 spans 15 amino acids. From germline, CDR1 is MGHRA and CDR2 YSYEKL.

The table lists this clone with a few counts. The chain uses TRBV19 and TRBJ2-7; 8 nucleotides match TRBD2. The length of the CDR3 is 16 residues. After removal of 10 bases from V and 0 bases from J, the junction contained 14 bases not matched to a gene. CDR1 and CDR2 from the germline V gene are LNHDA and SQIVND (reference sequence). CDR3 DNA sequence: TGTGCCACCAAGTTCGAGGCGGGGGGTAGCTCCTACGAGCAGTACTTC. Amino acids: CATKFEAGGSSYEQYF.

V usage is TRBV6-6 and J usage is TRBJ2-7, with 10 bases fitting TRBD1. Germline loops: CDR1 MNHNY, CDR2 SVGAGI (reference sequence). V lost 0 bases to trimming and J lost 6 bases; unmatched junction nucleotides: 8. The CDR3 consists of 16 residues. The CDR3 DNA sequence: TGTGCCAGCAGTTACTCCCCGGGACAGGGGACCCTCGAGCAGTACTTC. Translating it yields CASSYSPGQGTLEQYF.

About this clone itself: At one of its ends the junction is not consistent with the germline gene, which may arise from a read error. This sequence joins TRBV7-9 and TRBJ2-6; D possibly corresponds to TRBD1 (6 bases). CDR3 length: 17 residues. Per the germline V gene, CDR1 is SEHNR and CDR2 is FQNEAQ (reference sequence). The CDR3 is CSSSFHRVPPGANVLTF. The CDR3 DNA follows: TGTTCCAGCAGCTTTCACAGGGTTCCCCCTGGGGCCAACGTCCTGACTTTC.

The chain has TRBV14 and TRBJ2-5; D may be TRBD2 (5 bases). This CDR3 comprises 15 residues. V was pared by 4 bases and J by 4 bases, with 16 bases between. Germline lookup yields CDR1 SGHDN and CDR2 FVKESK. For the CDR3, the DNA is TGTGCCAGCAGCCCGCAACTAGGGTTAGCAGAGACCCAGTACTTC. It yields the protein CASSPQLGLAETQYF.

The V and J genes are TRBV19 and TRBJ2-7; TRBD2 matches 13 bases. CDR1 is LNHDA, CDR2 SQIVND, per germline (reference sequence). The J segment lost 4 bases and the V segment lost 4 bases, leaving 13 bases of the junction unmatched. The CDR3 length is 18 residues. For the CDR3, the DNA is TGTGCCAGTAGTACTTCCTTGGGGACTAGCGGGATGAGGTACGAGCAGTACTTC. Translating gives CASSTSLGTSGMRYEQYF.

Comment on this clone: Germline is not matched at one junction end, which may reflect a read error. The rearrangement uses TRBV7-9 and TRBJ2-7; D remains unclear. In germline, CDR1 is SEHNR, CDR2 FQNEAQ (reference sequence). The CDR3 consists of 11 residues. The CDR3 bases are TGTTCCAGCAGCTCTGCGGTCGAGCAGTACTTC. This gives the protein CSSSSAVEQYF.

The chain is built from TRBV7-9 and TRBJ1-2; D possibly corresponds to TRBD1 (6 bases). Germline V gene data show CDR1 as SEHNR and CDR2 as FQNEAQ (reference sequence). The CDR3 spans 12 residues. Trimming left V 4 bases short and J 3 bases short, with 6 bases between. The CDR3 reads CASSWTDYGYTF. The DNA for the CDR3 is TGTGCCAGCAGCTGGACAGACTATGGCTACACCTTC.

The chain couples TRBV6-4 to TRBJ1-4, with D possibly matching TRBD1 (5 bases). V was shortened by 0 bases and J by 7 bases, with 12 bases between the two germline ends. Germline V lookup: CDR1 MRHNA, CDR2 SNTAGT. This CDR3 region has 15 residues. The CDR3 DNA reads as TGTGCCAGCAGTGACTCGACCGGGGGGGTTGAAAAACTGTTTTTT. As protein: CASSDSTGGVEKLFF.

The chain is built from TRBV5-1 and TRBJ1-2; tentative D call: TRBD1 (6 bases). V lost 3 bases, J lost 5 bases, and 14 bases lay in between. This CDR3 is 14 amino acids long. Germline V CDR1 and CDR2: SGHRS, YFSETQ. CDR3 amino acids: CASSSNRDLYGYTF. Here the CDR3 DNA reads TGCGCCAGCAGCTCTAACAGGGACCTGTATGGCTACACCTTC.

In the case of this clone: The sample contains more than one DNA sequence encoding this CDR3. The chain carries TRBV7-9 and TRBJ1-1; D possibly corresponds to TRBD1 (6 bases). The CDR3 runs 13 residues. CDR1 and CDR2 from the germline V gene are SEHNR and FQNEAQ (reference sequence). V was shortened by 6 bases and J by 1 base, with 9 bases between the two germline ends. In nucleotides, the CDR3 is TGTGCCAGCAGTCTACAGGGGAACACTGAAGCTTTCTTT. Translation gives CASSLQGNTEAFF.

This clone was observed once. The chain is built from TRBV2 and TRBJ2-1; D is perhaps TRBD2 (5 bases). This CDR3 comprises 14 residues. Trimming removed 5 bases at V and 5 bases at J, with 13 bases between. Germline loops: CDR1 SNHLY, CDR2 FYNNEI. CDR3 nucleotide sequence: TGTGCCAGCAGTCCCGACAAGGGAGACAATGAGCAGTTCTTC. Protein sequence: CASSPDKGDNEQFF. Supplemented by reference TRBV2 and TRBJ2-1, the full variable domain reads EPEVTQTPSHQVTQMGQEVILRCVPISNHLYFYWYRQILGQKVEFLVSFYNNEISEKSEIFDDQFSVERPDGSNFTLKIRSTKLEDSAMYFCASSPDKGDNEQFFGPGTRLTVL.

V usage is TRBV7-6 and J usage is TRBJ2-5; 10 nucleotides align to TRBD2. V lost 1 base to trimming and J lost 9 bases; unmatched junction nucleotides: 11. The CDR3 is 16 amino acids. From germline, CDR1 is SGHVS and CDR2 FNYEAQ. CDR3 residues: CASSLELAGDQGAQYF. CDR3 DNA sequence: TGTGCCAGCAGCTTAGAGCTAGCGGGGGATCAGGGAGCCCAGTACTTC.

The V call is TRBV2, the J call TRBJ2-7, with 8 bases identical to TRBD1. The CDR3 has 14 residues. Germline values: CDR1 SNHLY, CDR2 FYNNEI. The V segment lost 6 bases and the J segment 2 bases; nucleotides outside the gene matches: 6. CDR3 sequence reads: CASRNTGGAYEQYF. The DNA for the CDR3 is TGTGCCAGCAGAAACACAGGGGGTGCCTACGAGCAGTACTTC.

The J gene is TRBJ2-7, the V gene TRBV10-3, with D possibly TRBD1 on 6 matching bases. CDR1 is ENHRY, CDR2 SYGVKD, per germline. Deletions cut 6 bases from V and 3 bases from J, with 12 bases between. The CDR3 runs to 13 residues. The CDR3 loop reads CAIRDSGDYEQYF. The CDR3 DNA sequence: TGTGCCATCAGGGACTCAGGGGACTACGAGCAGTACTTC.